This T cell receptor beta chain came from a study of Ad26.COV2.S vaccination and SARS-CoV-2 variants. Per germline, CDR1 SEHNR and CDR2 FQNEAQ (reference sequence). CDR3 length equals 17 residues. J was trimmed by 3 bases and V by 5 bases; bases with no gene match: 9. Noted treatment: around 19 received Ad26.COV2.S at low or high dose, single or two shots; about 5 received placebo; per-sample allocation not given. The samples date from day 63 after the first vaccine or placebo injection. Here immunoSEQ multiplex PCR was the method, and the copy in TCRdb shows in-frame clones only, minus some. The data hold over 400,000 clones, with about nine tenths observed a single time.

The source material was peripheral blood, sampled in a trial of Ad26.COV2.S vaccine versus placebo. The chain employs TRBV7-9 and TRBJ2-6, with 8 nucleotides matching TRBD1. The receptor comes from a person between 18 and 59 years old who received the Ad26.COV2.S COVID-19 vaccine or a placebo. The CDR3 sequence: CASSRRGQAFGANVLTF. The CDR3, as DNA: TGTGCCAGCAGCAGACGGGGACAGGCCTTTGGGGCCAACGTCCTGACTTTC. Combining the CDR3 with reference TRBV7-9 and TRBJ2-6 gives the whole variable domain DTGVSQNPRHKITKRGQNVTFRCDPISEHNRLYWYRQTLGQGPEFLTYFQNEAQLEKSRLLSDRFSAERPKGSFSTLEIQRTEQGDSAMYLCASSRRGQAFGANVLTFGAGSRLTVL.